The clone carrying this T cell receptor beta chain was observed at least ten times. Its target is not known. These data come from a study of T cells in Graves' hyperthyroidism and ophthalmopathy. Study-wide results and caveats: A model using 13 V-J features told ophthalmopathy apart from stable hyperthyroidism.

RNA transcripts provided the source from which TCR beta CDR3 regions were amplified. When the TCR CDR3 underwent first-round RT-PCR, the HTBI primer set was used. One entry per CDR3 protein, called by TCRdb with MiXCR from the multiplex PCR reads. The sample records roughly 280,000 distinct CDR3 sequences, 22% being singletons. From germline, CDR1 is KGHSH and CDR2 LQKENI. This CDR3 has 14 residues. The trim removed 2 bases at V and 7 bases at J, leaving 6 bases unmatched. Enrolled ophthalmopathy patients presented with a Clinical Activity Score of at least 3, a NOSPECS grade of at least 4, and disease duration under 3 months.

This receptor was identified in a man aged 25 to 40 with Graves' ophthalmopathy. Sequenced: blood. The chain combines TRBV18 with TRBJ1-1; 8 bases align to TRBD1. CDR3 residues: CASSPSQGASEAFF. The CDR3, as DNA: TGTGCCAGCTCACCAAGTCAGGGGGCAAGTGAAGCTTTCTTT. Full variable domain (rest looked up from reference TRBV18 and TRBJ1-1): NAGVMQNPRHLVRRRGQEARLRCSPMKGHSHVYWYRQLPEEGLKFMVYLQKENIIDESGMPKERFSAEFPKEGPSILRIQQVVRGDSAAYFCASSPSQGASEAFFGQGTRLTVV.